What follows describes a single TCR beta chain. The entry originates in a study of blood T cell repertoires in COVID-19. Across the whole study: PBMCs, B-cell-depleted T cells, or T cells provided the cDNA or gDNA that made up the material.

Deletions cut 0 bases from V and 7 bases from J, with 9 bases between. The CDR3 has 13 amino acids. Looked up from germline, CDR1 is SGHDN and CDR2 is FVKESK. Here immunoSEQ multiplex PCR was the method, and the copy in TCRdb shows in-frame clones only, minus some. The data hold about 330,000 clones, with around nine tenths observed a single time. Participants were placed into cohorts based on the clinical history they reported. Sequenced material: PBMCs or T cells enriched from blood (not recorded which). This chain uses TRBV14 with TRBJ1-1; D remains ambiguous. The TCR originated in a woman aged 30 to 39 who had recovered from COVID-19. The CDR3 DNA sequence: TGTGCCAGCAGCCAAGAGCGCAGGCTTGAAGCTTTCTTT. It codes for CASSQERRLEAFF.